The sequence of this T cell receptor beta chain was determined in a study of healthy donors' naive CD4 and CD8 T cells. V shed 4 bases, J shed 9 bases, and the junction held 7 bases outside the gene matches. The CDR3 length is 14 residues. Germline values: CDR1 MNHEY, CDR2 SMNVEV (reference sequence). Starting from approximately 500 ng of total RNA, TCR libraries were made with linear amplification. In the original workflow: A handful of healthy donors contributed fewer than 95,000 sequenced TCR alpha transcripts. Via MiXCR, TCRdb re-called the reads, giving one row per CDR3 protein. For this entry, the V and J calls and clone size follow TCRdb and not the study's own pipeline. The repertoire holds about 200,000 distinct CDR3 sequences, with around 80% as singletons.

The origin of this receptor is a pool of human donors in good health; the sample pools cells from several healthy donors. This chain links TRBV27 with TRBJ2-1; 9 nucleotides line up with TRBD1. The sequencing sample was made of naive CD4+ and CD8+ T cells sorted from blood, pooled from several donors. In DNA, the CDR3 is TGTGCCAGCAGTTACAGGGGGCAAAATCGTGAGCAGTTCTTC. The encoded protein is CASSYRGQNREQFF.